This entry describes one T cell receptor beta chain. The sample is drawn from a study of blood T cell repertoires in COVID-19. Study as a whole: The United States, Italy and Spain supplied acute and convalescent COVID-19 samples.

V was pared by 6 bases and J by 1 base, with 0 bases of the junction left unmatched. Germline loops: CDR1 ENHRY, CDR2 SYGVKD. CDR3 size: 13 residues. Source study methods: Scientists estimated how many nucleated cells there were by amplifying reference gene primers. Some clones are missing from TCRdb's copy, which holds only in-frame ones; the method was immunoSEQ multiplex PCR. V and J calls plus clone size are reproduced from that table; the DNA served to infer D and trimming. Among about 250,000 clones, around nine tenths were seen once, and the ten largest hold around 1.6%. The chain has TRBV10-3 and TRBJ1-5; TRBD1 matches at 7 bases. Material: peripheral blood. The origin of this receptor is a woman aged 55-69 years who had recovered from COVID-19. This CDR3 is CAIRTGSNQPQHF. The CDR3 bases are TGTGCCATCAGGACAGGGAGCAATCAGCCCCAGCATTTT.